The clone carrying this T cell receptor beta chain was picked up many times. The entry originates in a study of T-cell reconstitution after alpha-beta-depleted transplantation in children. With V trimmed by 6 bases and J by 0 bases, 4 bases remained unmatched. Germline-derived CDR1 and CDR2 are MDHEN and SYDVKM. The CDR3 is 14 amino acids. Preparing the TCRbeta library involved the use of unique molecular identifiers. TCRdb passed the PCR reads through MiXCR, listing each CDR3 protein once. The table records around 370,000 distinct CDR3 sequences, over 9% of them present only once. The chain carries TRBV28 and TRBJ2-7, with 8 nucleotides matching TRBD2. This receptor was obtained from a human donor who donated a stem cell graft to a child with acute lymphoblastic leukemia. The sample consisted of PBMCs from the stem cell graft donor, taken from the stem cell graft. The CDR3 reads CASRAGGSSYEQYF. CDR3 bases: TGTGCCAGCAGGGCGGGAGGTAGCTCCTACGAGCAGTACTTC. The variable domain in full, completed from reference TRBV28 and TRBJ2-7, reads DVKVTQSSRYLVKRTGEKVFLECVQDMDHENMFWYRQDPGLGLRLIYFSYDVKMKEKGDIPEGYSVSREKKERFSLILESASTNQTSMYLCASRAGGSSYEQYFGPGTRLTVT.